The entry below gives a single T cell receptor beta chain sequence along with its context. Treatment described: some 20 received Ad26.COV2.S at low or high dose, single or two shots; about 5 received placebo; per-sample allocation not given. The investigators took samples on day 63 after the first vaccine or placebo injection. This table comes from immunoSEQ multiplex PCR, and its TCRdb copy is limited to in-frame clones, with some not included. The profile shows about 350,000 clones, 70% to 90% of them singletons. V dropped 5 bases and J dropped 2; count of bases not matched to a gene: 11. The germline V gene has CDR1 MNHEY and CDR2 SMNVEV (reference sequence). The CDR3 extends over 17 amino acids. The data stem from a study of Ad26.COV2.S vaccination and SARS-CoV-2 variants.

The source of this sequence is a person aged 18 to 65 who received the Ad26.COV2.S COVID-19 vaccine or a placebo. This rearrangement joins TRBV27 to TRBJ2-5, with TRBD2 identical over 10 bases. The sample was peripheral blood, taken in a trial of Ad26.COV2.S vaccine versus placebo. The chain's CDR3 is CASSPPPGLAAQETQYF. Written as DNA, the CDR3 is TGTGCCAGCAGTCCCCCGCCCGGACTAGCGGCGCAAGAGACCCAGTACTTC.